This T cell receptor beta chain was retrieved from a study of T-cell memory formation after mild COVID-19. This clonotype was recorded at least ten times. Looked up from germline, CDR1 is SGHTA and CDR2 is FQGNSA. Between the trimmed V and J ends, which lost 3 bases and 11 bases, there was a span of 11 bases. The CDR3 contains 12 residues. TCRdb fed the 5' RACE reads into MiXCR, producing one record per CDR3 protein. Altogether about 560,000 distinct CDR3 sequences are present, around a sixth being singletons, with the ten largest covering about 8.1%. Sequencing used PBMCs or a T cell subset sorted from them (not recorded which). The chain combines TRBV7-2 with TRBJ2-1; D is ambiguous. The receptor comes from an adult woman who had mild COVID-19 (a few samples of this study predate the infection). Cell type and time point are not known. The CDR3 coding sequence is TGTGCCAGCAGCTTCTTAACCCAGCAGCAGTTCTTC. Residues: CASSFLTQQQFF.